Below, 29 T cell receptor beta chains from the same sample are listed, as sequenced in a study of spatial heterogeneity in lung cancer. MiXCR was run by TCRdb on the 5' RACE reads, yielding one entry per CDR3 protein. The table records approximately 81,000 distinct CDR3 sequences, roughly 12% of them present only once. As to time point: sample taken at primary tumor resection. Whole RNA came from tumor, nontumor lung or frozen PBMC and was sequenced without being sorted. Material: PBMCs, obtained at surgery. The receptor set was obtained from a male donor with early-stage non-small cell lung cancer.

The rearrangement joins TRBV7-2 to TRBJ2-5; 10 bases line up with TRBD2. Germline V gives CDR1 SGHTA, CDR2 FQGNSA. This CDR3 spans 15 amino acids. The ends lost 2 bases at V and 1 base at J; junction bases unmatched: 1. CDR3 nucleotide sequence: TGTGCCAGCAGCTTAAGCGGGGGGGCCCAAGAGACCCAGTACTTC. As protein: CASSLSGGAQETQYF.

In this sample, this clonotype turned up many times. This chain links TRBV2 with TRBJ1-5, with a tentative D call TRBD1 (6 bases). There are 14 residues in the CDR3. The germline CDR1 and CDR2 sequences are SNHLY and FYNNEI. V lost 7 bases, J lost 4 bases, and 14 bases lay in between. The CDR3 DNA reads TGTGCCAGCAAGGCCGGGACACTTAATCAGCCCCAGCATTTT. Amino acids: CASKAGTLNQPQHF.

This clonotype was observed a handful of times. CDR3 protein: CSVVPHSGNTIYF. The CDR3 DNA sequence: TGCAGCGTTGTCCCCCACTCTGGAAACACCATATATTTT. V usage is TRBV29-1 and J usage is TRBJ1-3, with D hard to call. V shed 4 bases and J shed 0 bases, with 7 bases lying between them. From germline, CDR1 is SQVTM and CDR2 ANQGSEA. The CDR3 has 13 residues.

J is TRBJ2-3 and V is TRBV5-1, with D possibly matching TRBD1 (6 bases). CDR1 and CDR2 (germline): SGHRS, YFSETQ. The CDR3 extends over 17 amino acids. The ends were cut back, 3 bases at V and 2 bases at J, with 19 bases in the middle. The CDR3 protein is CASSYKPGQRATDTQYF. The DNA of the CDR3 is TGCGCCAGCAGCTATAAACCAGGACAGAGAGCCACAGATACGCAGTATTTT.

The CDR3 sequence: CASRSGKETQYF. The DNA for the CDR3 is TGTGCAAGTCGCTCTGGTAAAGAGACCCAGTACTTC. The rearrangement uses TRBV12-2 and TRBJ2-5. TRBV12-2 is a pseudogene locus. CDR3 length equals 12 residues.

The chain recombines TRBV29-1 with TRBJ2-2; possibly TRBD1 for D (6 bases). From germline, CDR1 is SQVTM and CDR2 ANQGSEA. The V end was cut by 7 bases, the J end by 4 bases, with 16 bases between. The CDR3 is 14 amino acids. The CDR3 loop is CSGGQGAPTGELFF. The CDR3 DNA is TGCAGCGGGGGACAAGGGGCGCCCACCGGGGAGCTGTTTTTT.

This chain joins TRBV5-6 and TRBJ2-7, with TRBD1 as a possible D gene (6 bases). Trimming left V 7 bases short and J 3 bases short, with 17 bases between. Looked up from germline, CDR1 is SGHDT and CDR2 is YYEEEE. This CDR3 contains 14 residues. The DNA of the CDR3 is TGTGCCAGCTCCCGGGACACGAGTGACTACGAGCAGTACTTC. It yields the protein CASSRDTSDYEQYF. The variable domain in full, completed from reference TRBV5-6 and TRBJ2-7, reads DAGVTQSPTHLIKTRGQQVTLRCSPKSGHDTVSWYQQALGQGPQFIFQYYEEEERQRGNFPDRFSGHQFPNYSSELNVNALLLGDSALYLCASSRDTSDYEQYFGPGTRLTVT.

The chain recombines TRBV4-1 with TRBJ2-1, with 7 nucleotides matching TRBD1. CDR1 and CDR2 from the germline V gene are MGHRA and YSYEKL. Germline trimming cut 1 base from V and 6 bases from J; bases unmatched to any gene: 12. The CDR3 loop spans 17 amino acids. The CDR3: CASSQVFRGSGGNEQFF. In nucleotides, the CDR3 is TGCGCCAGCAGCCAAGTTTTCAGGGGGTCTGGGGGCAATGAGCAGTTCTTC.

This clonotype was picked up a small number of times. This CDR3 is CASSLAPQTSGNTIYF. CDR3 nucleotide sequence: TGTGCCAGCAGCTTGGCCCCACAAACCTCTGGAAACACCATATATTTT. The chain combines TRBV5-4 with TRBJ1-3; no clear D. Trimming left V 0 bases short and J 0 bases short, with 10 bases between. This CDR3 has 16 residues. CDR1 SGHNT and CDR2 YYREEE come from the germline V gene (reference sequence).

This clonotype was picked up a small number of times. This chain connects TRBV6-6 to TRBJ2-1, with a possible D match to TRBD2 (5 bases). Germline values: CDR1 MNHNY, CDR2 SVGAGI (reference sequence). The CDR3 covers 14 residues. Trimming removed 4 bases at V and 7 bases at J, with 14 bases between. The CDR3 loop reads CASSSTYGENEQFF. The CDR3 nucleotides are TGTGCCAGCAGTTCCACGTATGGGGAGAATGAGCAGTTCTTC.

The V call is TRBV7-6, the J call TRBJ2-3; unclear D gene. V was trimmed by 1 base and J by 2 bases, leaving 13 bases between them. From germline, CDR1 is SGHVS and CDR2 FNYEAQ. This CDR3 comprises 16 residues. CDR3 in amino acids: CASSLDPSQSTDTQYF. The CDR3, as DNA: TGTGCCAGCAGCTTAGATCCCAGCCAGTCCACAGATACGCAGTATTTT.

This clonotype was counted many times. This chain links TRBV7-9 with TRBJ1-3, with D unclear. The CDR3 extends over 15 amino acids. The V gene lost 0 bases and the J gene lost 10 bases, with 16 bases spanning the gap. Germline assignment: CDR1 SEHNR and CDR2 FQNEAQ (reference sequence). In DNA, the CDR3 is TGTGCCAGCAGCTTAGCGGAAGATGAAAGAGAGACCATATATTTT. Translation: CASSLAEDERETIYF.

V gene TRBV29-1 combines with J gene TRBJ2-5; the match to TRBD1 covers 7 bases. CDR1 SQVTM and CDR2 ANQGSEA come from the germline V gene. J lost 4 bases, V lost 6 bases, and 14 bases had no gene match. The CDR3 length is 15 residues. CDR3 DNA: TGCAGCGTGGCTCTAACAGGGGCATCCGCAGAGACCCAGTACTTC. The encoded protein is CSVALTGASAETQYF.

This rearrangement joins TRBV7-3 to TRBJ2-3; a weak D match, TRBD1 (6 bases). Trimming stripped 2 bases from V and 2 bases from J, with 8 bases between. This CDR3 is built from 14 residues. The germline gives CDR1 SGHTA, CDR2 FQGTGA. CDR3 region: CASSLGDNTDTQYF. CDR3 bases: TGTGCCAGCAGCTTAGGGGACAACACAGATACGCAGTATTTT.

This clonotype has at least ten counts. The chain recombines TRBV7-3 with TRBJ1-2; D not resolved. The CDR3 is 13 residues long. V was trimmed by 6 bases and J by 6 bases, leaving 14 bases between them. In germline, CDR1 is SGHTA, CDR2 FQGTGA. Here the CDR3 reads CASSHGGVNGYTF. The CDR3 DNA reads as TGTGCCAGCAGTCACGGAGGTGTCAATGGCTACACCTTC.

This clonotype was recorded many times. CDR3 loop: CASSLGGRRTEAFF. The CDR3 DNA follows: TGTGCCAGCAGTTTAGGCGGTAGGAGGACTGAAGCTTTCTTT. The chain combines TRBV12-3 or TRBV12-4 with TRBJ1-1; D unclear. The V and J ends lost 1 base and 5 bases respectively, with 11 bases between them. CDR3 length: 14 residues.

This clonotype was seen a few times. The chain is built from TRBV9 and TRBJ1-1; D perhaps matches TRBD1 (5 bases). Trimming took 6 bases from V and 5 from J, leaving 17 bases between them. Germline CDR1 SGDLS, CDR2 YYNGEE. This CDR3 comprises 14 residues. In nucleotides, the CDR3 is TGTGCCAGCACCAAAGGAGGGGAGGAGACTGAAGCTTTCTTT. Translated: CASTKGGEETEAFF.

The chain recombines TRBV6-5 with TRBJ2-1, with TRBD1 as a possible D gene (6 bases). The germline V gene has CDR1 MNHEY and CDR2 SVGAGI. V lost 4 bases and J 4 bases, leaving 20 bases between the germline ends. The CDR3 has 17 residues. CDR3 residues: CASSFKRKLGGYNEQFF. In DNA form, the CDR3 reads TGTGCCAGCAGTTTCAAGCGGAAGCTAGGGGGTTACAATGAGCAGTTCTTC.

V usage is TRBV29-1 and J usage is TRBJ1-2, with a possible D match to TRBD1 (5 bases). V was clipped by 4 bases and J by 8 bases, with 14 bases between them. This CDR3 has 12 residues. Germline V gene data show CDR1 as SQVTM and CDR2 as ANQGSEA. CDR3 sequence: CSVGVRDEGYTF. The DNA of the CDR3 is TGCAGCGTTGGGGTCAGGGATGAAGGCTACACCTTC. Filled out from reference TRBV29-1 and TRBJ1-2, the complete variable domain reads SAVISQKPSRDICQRGTSLTIQCQVDSQVTMMFWYRQQPGQSLTLIATANQGSEATYESGFVIDKFPISRPNLTFSTLTVSNMSPEDSSIYLCSVGVRDEGYTFGSGTRLTVV.

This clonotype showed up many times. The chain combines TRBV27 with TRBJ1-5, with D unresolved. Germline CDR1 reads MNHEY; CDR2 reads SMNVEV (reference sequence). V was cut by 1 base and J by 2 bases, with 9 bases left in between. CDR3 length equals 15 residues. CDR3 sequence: CASSLLRSGNQPQHF. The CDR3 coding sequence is TGTGCCAGCAGTTTATTGCGGTCAGGCAATCAGCCCCAGCATTTT.

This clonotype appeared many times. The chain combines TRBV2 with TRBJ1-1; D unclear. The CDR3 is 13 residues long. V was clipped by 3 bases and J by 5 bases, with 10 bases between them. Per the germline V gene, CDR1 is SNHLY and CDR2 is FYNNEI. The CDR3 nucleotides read TGTGCCAGCAGTGATAAGGAGGAGACTGAAGCTTTCTTT. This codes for CASSDKEETEAFF.

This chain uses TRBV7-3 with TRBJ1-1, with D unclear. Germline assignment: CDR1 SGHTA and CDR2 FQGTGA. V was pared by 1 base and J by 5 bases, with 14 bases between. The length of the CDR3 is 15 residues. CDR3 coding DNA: TGTGCCAGCAGCTTAAATCCGGGATCGGGAACTGAAGCTTTCTTT. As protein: CASSLNPGSGTEAFF.

In DNA form, the CDR3 reads TGCAGTGCCGCCCGGGACACCACTGAAGCTTTCTTT. Amino acids: CSAARDTTEAFF. This chain connects TRBV20-1 to TRBJ1-1; TRBD1 is a possible D gene (6 bases). This CDR3 comprises 12 residues. The V gene's germline CDR1 is DFQATT and CDR2 SNEGSKA (reference sequence). V lost 6 bases and J 4 bases, leaving 12 bases between the germline ends.

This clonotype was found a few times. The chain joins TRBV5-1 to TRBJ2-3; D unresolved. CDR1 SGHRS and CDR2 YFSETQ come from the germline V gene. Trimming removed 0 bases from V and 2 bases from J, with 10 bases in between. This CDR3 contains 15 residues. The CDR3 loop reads CASSLAGSSTDTQYF. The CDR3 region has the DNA TGCGCCAGCAGCTTGGCTGGCTCGTCCACAGATACGCAGTATTTT.

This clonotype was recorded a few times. The CDR3 loop reads CASSTGTGGDQPQHF. The CDR3 bases are TGTGCCAGCAGCACCGGGACAGGGGGCGATCAGCCCCAGCATTTT. This sequence joins TRBV5-6 and TRBJ1-5; 12 bases map to TRBD1. CDR3 length equals 15 residues. The junction had 4 bases not matched to a gene; V was cut back by 4 bases and J by 5 bases. The germline V gene has CDR1 SGHDT and CDR2 YYEEEE. Complete variable domain (other parts from reference TRBV5-6 and TRBJ1-5): DAGVTQSPTHLIKTRGQQVTLRCSPKSGHDTVSWYQQALGQGPQFIFQYYEEEERQRGNFPDRFSGHQFPNYSSELNVNALLLGDSALYLCASSTGTGGDQPQHFGDGTRLSIL.

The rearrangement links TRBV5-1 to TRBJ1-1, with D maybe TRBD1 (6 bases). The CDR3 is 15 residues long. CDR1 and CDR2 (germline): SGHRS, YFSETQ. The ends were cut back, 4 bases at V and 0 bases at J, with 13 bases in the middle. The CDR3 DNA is TGCGCCAGCAGCCGCAAGGGGGAAGTGAACACTGAAGCTTTCTTT. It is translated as CASSRKGEVNTEAFF.

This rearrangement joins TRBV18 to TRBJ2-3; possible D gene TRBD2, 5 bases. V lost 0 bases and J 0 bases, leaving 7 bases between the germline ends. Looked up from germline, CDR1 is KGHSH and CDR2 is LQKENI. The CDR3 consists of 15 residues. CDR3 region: CASSPPGGSTDTQYF. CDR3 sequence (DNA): TGTGCCAGCTCACCACCGGGCGGGAGCACAGATACGCAGTATTTT.

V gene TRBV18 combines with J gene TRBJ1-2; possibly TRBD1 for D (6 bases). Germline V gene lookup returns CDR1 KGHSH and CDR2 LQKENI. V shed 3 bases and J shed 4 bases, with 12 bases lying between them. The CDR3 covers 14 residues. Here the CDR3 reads CASSPGATGYGYTF. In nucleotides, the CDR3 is TGTGCCAGCTCACCCGGGGCGACAGGCTATGGCTACACCTTC.

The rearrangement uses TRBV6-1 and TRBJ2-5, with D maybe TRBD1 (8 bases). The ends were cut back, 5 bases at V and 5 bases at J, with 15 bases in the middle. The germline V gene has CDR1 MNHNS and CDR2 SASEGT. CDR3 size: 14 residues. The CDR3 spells CASSQTGEGETQYF. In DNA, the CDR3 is TGTGCCAGCAGTCAGACAGGGGAGGGGGAGACCCAGTACTTC.